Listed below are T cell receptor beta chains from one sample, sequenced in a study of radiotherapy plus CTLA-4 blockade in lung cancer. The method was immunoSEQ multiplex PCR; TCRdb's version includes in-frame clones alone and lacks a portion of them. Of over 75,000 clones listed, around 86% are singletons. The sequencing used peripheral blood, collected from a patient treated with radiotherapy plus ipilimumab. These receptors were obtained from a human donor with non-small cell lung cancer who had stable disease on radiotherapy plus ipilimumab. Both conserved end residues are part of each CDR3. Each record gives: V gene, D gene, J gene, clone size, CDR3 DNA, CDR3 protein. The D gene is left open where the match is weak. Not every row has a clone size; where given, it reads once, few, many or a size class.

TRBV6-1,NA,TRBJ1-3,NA,TGTGCCAGCAGTCCTAGACCCAGCTCTGGAAACACCATATATTTT,CASSPRPSSGNTIYF
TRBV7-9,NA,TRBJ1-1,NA,TGTGCCAGCAGCTTAGCAGGGTTCAGCACTGAAGCTTTCTTT,CASSLAGFSTEAFF
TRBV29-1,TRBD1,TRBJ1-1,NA,TGCAGCGCCGGGACAGGGAACACTGAAGCTTTCTTT,CSAGTGNTEAFF
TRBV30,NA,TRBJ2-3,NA,TGTGCCTGGAGTGGGGCAGCGGCAGATACGCAGTATTTT,CAWSGAAADTQYF
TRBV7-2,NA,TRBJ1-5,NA,TGTGCCAGCAGCTTAGAAGCGGGACACCGTAATCAGCCCCAGCATTTT,CASSLEAGHRNQPQHF
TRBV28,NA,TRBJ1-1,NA,TGTGCCAGCAGTTTAGGGAGGTCGAACACTGAAGCTTTCTTT,CASSLGRSNTEAFF
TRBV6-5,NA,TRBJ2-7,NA,TGTGCCAGCAGTTACTCGCCTGGGGGTAGGGACGAGCAGTACTTC,CASSYSPGGRDEQYF
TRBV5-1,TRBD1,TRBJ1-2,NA,TGCGCCAGCAGTGCACAGGGGCTGGACTACACCTTC,CASSAQGLDYTF
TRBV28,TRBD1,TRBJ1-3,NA,TGTGCCAGCAGAGGGACAGGGGAAGACACCATATATTTT,CASRGTGEDTIYF
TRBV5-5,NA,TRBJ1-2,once,TGTGCCAGCAGCTTGCCGGAGACGGCTGGCTACACCTTC,CASSLPETAGYTF
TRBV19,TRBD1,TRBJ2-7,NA,TGTGCCAGTTCCGGGGACAGGGGGTACGAGCAGTACTTC,CASSGDRGYEQYF
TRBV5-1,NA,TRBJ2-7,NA,TGCGCCAGCAGCCGCGGACTAAGTGGGGACTACGAGCAGTACTTC,CASSRGLSGDYEQYF
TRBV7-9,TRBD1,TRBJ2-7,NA,TGTGCCAGCAGCTTAGCCCTGACCGGGACAGGGGACGAGCAGTACTTC,CASSLALTGTGDEQYF
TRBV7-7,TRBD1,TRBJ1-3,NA,TGTGCCAGCAGCCCGGGACGCGACAGGGTCTCTGGAAACACCATATATTTT,CASSPGRDRVSGNTIYF
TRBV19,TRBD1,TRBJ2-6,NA,TGTGCCAGTTTCGACAGGGCGGGGGCCAACGTCCTGACTTTC,CASFDRAGANVLTF
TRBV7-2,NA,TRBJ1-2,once,TGTGCCAGCAGCCCCAGAGGGGGGGTTAGCTATGGCTACACCTTC,CASSPRGGVSYGYTF
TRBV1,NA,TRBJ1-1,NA,TGCACCAGCAGCCAAGATCATTCGGAGGGGGAGGAAGCTGAAGCTTTCTTT,CTSSQDHSEGEEAEAFF
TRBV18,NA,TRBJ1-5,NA,TGTGCCAGCTCACCACTCCCGCAGGGCTCGGATCAGCCCCAGCATTTT,CASSPLPQGSDQPQHF
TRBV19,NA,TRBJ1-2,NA,TGTGCCAGTAGTATAGGACAGAGATTGGAAGGCTACACCTTC,CASSIGQRLEGYTF
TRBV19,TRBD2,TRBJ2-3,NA,TGTGCCAGTATGAAGCGGGGGAGCACAGATACGCAGTATTTT,CASMKRGSTDTQYF
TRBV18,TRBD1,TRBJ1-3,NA,TGTGCCAGCTCACCTTCGACAGGGGCGGGAGGAAACACCATATATTTT,CASSPSTGAGGNTIYF